This T cell receptor beta chain is drawn from a study of blood T cell repertoires in COVID-19. Trimming took 7 bases from V and 5 from J; bases not matched to a gene: 5. The CDR3 length is 13 residues. Germline CDR1 reads LNHDA; CDR2 reads SQIVND (reference sequence). Clones were read by immunoSEQ multiplex PCR, and TCRdb kept only the in-frame ones, dropping some. Here the sample spans about 160,000 clones, about three quarters being singletons. This TCR was sampled from a man aged 55-75 years with acute or convalescent COVID-19. This rearrangement joins TRBV19 to TRBJ2-7, with 10 positions matching TRBD1. The sequenced material came from peripheral blood. The chain's CDR3 is CASKDRGMNEQYF. The CDR3 coding sequence is TGTGCCAGTAAGGACAGGGGGATGAACGAGCAGTACTTC.